This TCR beta chain was profiled in a study of shared clonotypes between healthy human individuals. In the study overall: Each donor had three CD4 naive, three CD4 memory, two CD8 naive and one CD8 memory plate. Study-wide results and caveats: Sharing across four donors was highest in naive CD4 (around 5%) and lowest in memory CD8 (0.4%). Deeper or shallower sequencing was expected to change how clonotypes are shared among donors.

As regards this clone: The antigen remains unidentified. Other DNA sequences of this sample code for an identical CDR3.

The CDR3 spans 13 residues. V was trimmed by 0 bases and J by 0 bases, leaving 4 bases between them. The germline V gene has CDR1 SGDLS and CDR2 YYNGEE. Naivety among CD8 cells was defined by CD45RO negativity and positive CCR7 selection, thereby excluding terminally differentiated effector memory CD45RA+ cells. Some clones are missing from TCRdb's copy, which holds only in-frame ones; the method was immunoSEQ multiplex PCR. Of about 680,000 clones listed, roughly nine tenths are singletons. The receptor was isolated from a man aged 25 to 40 in good health. This chain links TRBV9 with TRBJ2-7; D gene uncertain. Sequencing used naive CD8+ T cells sorted from blood. The CDR3 bases are TGTGCCAGCAGCGTAGATAGCTCCTACGAGCAGTACTTC. Amino acid sequence: CASSVDSSYEQYF. The entire variable domain, with the rest obtained from reference TRBV9 and TRBJ2-7, is as follows: DSGVTQTPKHLITATGQRVTLRCSPRSGDLSVYWYQQSLDQGLQFLIQYYNGEERAKGNILERFSAQQFPDLHSELNLSSLELGDSALYFCASSVDSSYEQYFGPGTRLTVT.